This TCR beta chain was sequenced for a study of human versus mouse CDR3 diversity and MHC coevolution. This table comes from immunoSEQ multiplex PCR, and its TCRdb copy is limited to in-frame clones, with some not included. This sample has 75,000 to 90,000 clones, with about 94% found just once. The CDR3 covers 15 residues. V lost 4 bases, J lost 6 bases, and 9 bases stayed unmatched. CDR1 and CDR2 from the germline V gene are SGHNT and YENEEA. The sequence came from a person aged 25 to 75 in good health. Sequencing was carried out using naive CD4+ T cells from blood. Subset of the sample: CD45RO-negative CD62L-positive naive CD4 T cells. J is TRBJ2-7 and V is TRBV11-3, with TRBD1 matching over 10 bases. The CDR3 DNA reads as TGTGCCAGCAGCTCCAGTGGGGACAGGGGCAGCGAGCAGTACTTC. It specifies CASSSSGDRGSEQYF.